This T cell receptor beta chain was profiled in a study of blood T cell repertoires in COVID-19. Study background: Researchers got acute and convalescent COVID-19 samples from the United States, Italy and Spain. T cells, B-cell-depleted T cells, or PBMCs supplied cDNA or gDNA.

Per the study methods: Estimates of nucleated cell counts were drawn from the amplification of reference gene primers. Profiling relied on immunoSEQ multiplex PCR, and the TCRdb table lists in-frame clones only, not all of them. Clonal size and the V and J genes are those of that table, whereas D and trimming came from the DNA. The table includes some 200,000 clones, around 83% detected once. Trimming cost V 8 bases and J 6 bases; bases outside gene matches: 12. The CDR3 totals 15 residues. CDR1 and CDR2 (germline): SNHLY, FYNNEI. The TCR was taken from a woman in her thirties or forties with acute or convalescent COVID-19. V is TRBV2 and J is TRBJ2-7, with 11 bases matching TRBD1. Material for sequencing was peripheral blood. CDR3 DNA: TGTGCCAGCGGAGGGGCCGGGACAGGGGGGCTCGAGCAGTACTTC. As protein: CASGGAGTGGLEQYF.